The rows below give T cell receptor beta chains drawn from one sample of a study of blood T cell repertoires in COVID-19. Repertoires were generated with immunoSEQ multiplex PCR, while TCRdb's copy carries only in-frame clones and drops some. The sample includes around 110,000 clones, over 70% seen only once; the top ten take 0.7% to 1%. The sample comprised peripheral blood. These receptors originate from a woman aged 70 to 79 with acute or convalescent COVID-19. Each CDR3 is given with its conserved first and last residue. Each record gives: CDR3 length, clone size, J gene, D gene, V gene, CDR3 protein, CDR3 DNA. A D gene is named only where the DNA matches it firmly. The listing skips clone size in some rows; elsewhere it reads once, few, many or a size class.

12 NA TRBJ1-2 NA TRBV30 CAWSSEGYGYTF TGTGCCTGGTCTTCAGAGGGATATGGCTACACCTTC
16 NA TRBJ1-1 TRBD1 TRBV5-1 CASSLTGGVGNTEAFF TGCGCCAGCAGCTTGACAGGGGGCGTTGGGAACACTGAAGCTTTCTTT
15 NA TRBJ1-2 TRBD1 TRBV19 CASSEQPGTDYGYTF TGTGCCAGTAGTGAGCAACCCGGGACAGACTATGGCTACACCTTC
12 NA TRBJ2-3 NA TRBV7-3 CASSLGGNTQYF TGTGCCAGCAGCTTAGGCGGAAATACGCAGTATTTT
14 NA TRBJ2-7 NA TRBV11-2 CASSSYLANYEQYF TGTGCCAGCAGCTCTTACCTAGCGAACTACGAGCAGTACTTC
13 NA TRBJ1-2 NA TRBV30 CAWSVTQGGGYTF TGTGCCTGGTCAGTGACCCAGGGAGGCGGCTACACCTTC
16 NA TRBJ2-1 TRBD2 TRBV5-1 CASSLGGRVSYNEQFF TGCGCCAGCAGCTTGGGCGGGAGAGTCTCCTACAATGAGCAGTTCTTC
15 NA TRBJ2-1 TRBD2 TRBV19 CASSSPAGGSNEQFF TGTGCCAGTAGTTCTCCGGCGGGGGGGTCAAATGAGCAGTTCTTC
12 NA TRBJ1-5 NA TRBV19 CASSNLAQPQHF TGTGCCAGTAGTAATCTGGCCCAGCCCCAGCATTTT
16 NA TRBJ2-1 TRBD2 TRBV7-2 CASSATSGGAWDEQFF TGTGCCAGCAGCGCGACTAGCGGGGGGGCTTGGGATGAGCAGTTCTTC
15 NA TRBJ2-1 NA TRBV7-2 CASSLTADFYNEQFF TGTGCCAGCAGCTTAACTGCGGACTTCTACAATGAGCAGTTCTTC
15 NA TRBJ1-4 NA TRBV6-5 CASSISRTSNEKLFF TGTGCCAGCAGTATTTCAAGGACATCTAATGAAAAACTGTTTTTT
13 few TRBJ1-1 NA TRBV5-1 CASSLEGGERAFF TGCGCCAGCAGCTTGGAGGGTGGGGAGCGAGCTTTCTTT
14 NA TRBJ1-1 NA TRBV29-1 CSVDPGGVGTEAFF TGCAGCGTTGATCCGGGAGGGGTGGGCACTGAAGCTTTCTTT
15 NA TRBJ2-3 TRBD2 TRBV27 CASSLTSGGTDTQYF TGTGCCAGCAGTTTAACTAGCGGGGGCACAGATACGCAGTATTTT
12 NA TRBJ2-2 NA TRBV29-1 CSGGAVTGELFF TGCAGCGGGGGGGCGGTCACCGGGGAGCTGTTTTTT
15 NA TRBJ1-1 NA TRBV19 CASSIGGAGPTEAFF TGTGCCAGTAGTATTGGGGGGGCAGGGCCCACTGAAGCTTTCTTT
15 NA TRBJ2-1 NA TRBV5-8 CASSLEGSTYNEQFF TGTGCCAGCAGCTTGGAAGGGAGCACCTACAATGAGCAGTTCTTC
18 NA TRBJ2-2 NA TRBV2 CASSTRGPSLGGTGELFF TGTGCCAGCAGTACGAGGGGTCCTTCCCTTGGGGGGACCGGGGAGCTGTTTTTT
14 NA TRBJ2-7 NA TRBV5-1 CASSSPSGSYEQYF TGCGCCAGCAGCTCGCCGAGCGGATCCTACGAGCAGTACTTC
11 NA TRBJ1-1 NA TRBV29-1 CSVGRGTEAFF TGCAGCGTTGGACGGGGAACTGAAGCTTTCTTT
16 NA TRBJ1-1 NA TRBV5-1 CASSPDPGEGNTEAFF TGCGCCAGCAGCCCTGACCCAGGGGAAGGGAACACTGAAGCTTTCTTT
15 NA TRBJ2-6 NA TRBV7-2 CASSLDRAGANVLTF TGTGCCAGCAGCTTAGACAGGGCTGGGGCCAACGTCCTGACTTTC
14 few TRBJ2-5 TRBD1 TRBV9 CASSPRQGQETQYF TGTGCCAGCAGCCCCCGACAGGGACAAGAGACCCAGTACTTC
14 NA TRBJ2-1 TRBD2 TRBV2 CASSVAGGYNEQFF TGTGCCAGCAGTGTAGCGGGGGGTTACAATGAGCAGTTCTTC
15 NA TRBJ2-7 NA TRBV15 CATSRDSPSAYEQYF TGTGCCACCAGCAGAGATAGTCCCTCCGCCTACGAGCAGTACTTC
18 NA TRBJ1-6 NA TRBV27 CASRFRRDTGEHNSPLHF TGTGCCAGCAGATTCCGACGGGACACTGGGGAACATAATTCACCCCTCCACTTT
13 NA TRBJ1-2 NA TRBV25-1 CASSELGSYGYTF TGTGCCAGCAGTGAATTGGGGAGCTATGGCTACACCTTC
17 NA TRBJ2-3 NA TRBV18 CASSPPGLTPSTDTQYF TGTGCCAGCTCACCACCGGGACTCACCCCTAGCACAGATACGCAGTATTTT
13 NA TRBJ1-2 TRBD1 TRBV5-1 CASSQGTDNGYTF TGCGCCAGCAGCCAAGGGACAGACAATGGCTACACCTTC
17 once TRBJ1-6 TRBD1 TRBV7-6 CASSLEGRGTYNSPLHF TGTGCCAGCAGCTTAGAAGGCAGGGGGACCTATAATTCACCCCTCCACTTT
17 NA TRBJ2-1 NA TRBV21-1 CASSKWMRTSGYNEQFF TGTGCCAGCAGCAAGTGGATGAGGACTAGCGGCTACAATGAGCAGTTCTTC
15 once TRBJ2-1 NA TRBV7-9 CASSLLTREHNEQFF TGTGCCAGCAGCTTACTGACACGGGAGCACAATGAGCAGTTCTTC
15 NA TRBJ2-7 NA TRBV5-1 CASSLVSAGTYEQYF TGCGCCAGCAGCTTGGTCTCGGCAGGAACCTACGAGCAGTACTTC
16 NA TRBJ2-3 TRBD2 TRBV2 CASSGPGTSGRGTQYF TGTGCCAGCAGTGGCCCCGGGACTAGCGGGAGGGGTACGCAGTATTTT
19 NA TRBJ2-2 TRBD2 TRBV9 CASSPRGGWERDLPGELFF TGTGCCAGCAGCCCCCGAGGAGGGTGGGAGCGGGACCTCCCCGGGGAGCTGTTTTTT
16 NA TRBJ1-1 TRBD1 TRBV5-8 CASSLVQGQSNTEAFF TGTGCCAGCAGCTTGGTCCAGGGACAGTCGAACACTGAAGCTTTCTTT
12 NA TRBJ1-1 TRBD1 TRBV10-3 CAIKQGAAEAFF TGTGCCATCAAACAGGGGGCAGCCGAAGCTTTCTTT
14 NA TRBJ1-1 NA TRBV7-9 CASSLAARSTEAFF TGTGCCAGCAGCTTAGCGGCGAGGAGCACTGAAGCTTTCTTT
12 NA TRBJ1-2 NA TRBV3-1/TRBV3-2 CASSQAGRGYTF TGTGCCAGCAGCCAAGCTGGGAGGGGCTACACCTTC
15 NA TRBJ2-6 NA TRBV7-6 CASSLEGSGANVLTF TGTGCCAGCAGCTTAGAGGGGTCTGGGGCCAACGTCCTGACTTTC
14 NA TRBJ2-2 TRBD1 TRBV5-1 CASSPTQGPGELFF TGCGCCAGCAGCCCGACACAGGGGCCCGGGGAGCTGTTTTTT
16 NA TRBJ2-7 TRBD2 TRBV4-2 CASSQGRLAGAHEQYF TGTGCCAGCAGCCAAGGTCGGCTAGCGGGCGCCCACGAGCAGTACTTC
17 NA TRBJ1-1 TRBD1 TRBV5-1 CASSLDGRQGGNTEAFF TGCGCCAGCAGCTTGGATGGGCGCCAGGGGGGGAACACTGAAGCTTTCTTT
14 NA TRBJ2-7 TRBD1 TRBV19 CASSNSGGSYEQYF TGTGCCAGTAGTAACTCAGGGGGCAGCTACGAGCAGTACTTC